The text below deals with one T cell receptor beta chain. The assay was immunoSEQ multiplex PCR, and TCRdb's table has in-frame clones only and misses some. The sample includes around 87,000 clones, 75% to 85% of them seen just once. The CDR3 length is 17 residues. V gave up 1 base and J gave up 9 bases, with 24 bases separating them. The germline V gene has CDR1 GTSNPN and CDR2 SVGIG (reference sequence). The sample comes from a study of blood T cell repertoires in COVID-19. Looking at the study overall: The origin of the acute and convalescent COVID-19 samples was the United States, Italy and Spain. From T cells, B-cell-depleted T cells, or PBMCs came the material, which was cDNA or gDNA.

This TCR was sampled from a woman aged 80 or over with acute or convalescent COVID-19. The specimen was peripheral blood. This chain joins TRBV30 and TRBJ2-2; possible D gene TRBD2, 6 bases. The CDR3 bases are TGTGCCTGGAGTGAGTGGAGGGTCCCGCGTTCCTCCAGGGAGCTGTTTTTT. Translated, it gives CAWSEWRVPRSSRELFF.